The clone carrying this TCR beta chain was picked up many times. Antigen: not known. The germline CDR1 and CDR2 sequences are SNHLY and FYNNEI. The CDR3 sequence is 16 residues long. V lost 3 bases, J lost 2 bases, and 7 bases stayed unmatched. The data derive from a study of T cell repertoires in cytomegalovirus infection. Background on the study: It was the public TCR beta signatures that indicated both CMV infection and matching HLA type.

Using its own MiXCR run on the reads, TCRdb lists one record per CDR3 protein. This repertoire shows hundreds of thousands of distinct CDR3 sequences, roughly 9.5% found once; its top ten account for over 3.5%. General study points: Carriers of CMV and the relevant HLA type were discriminated by public TCR beta frequency. The ex vivo response showed dominance by HLA-C-restricted CMV-specific TCR beta clonotypes.

The chain joins TRBV2 to TRBJ1-5; 7 bases are shared with TRBD1. The receptor's source is a human donor in good health (CMV status not recorded). Some clones in this sample may be carry-over from other donors' samples. Sequenced sample: PBMCs. The CDR3 coding sequence is TGTGCCAGCAGTGAGGGAGGCAGGGGGGGCAATCAGCCCCAGCATTTT. Translation gives CASSEGGRGGNQPQHF.